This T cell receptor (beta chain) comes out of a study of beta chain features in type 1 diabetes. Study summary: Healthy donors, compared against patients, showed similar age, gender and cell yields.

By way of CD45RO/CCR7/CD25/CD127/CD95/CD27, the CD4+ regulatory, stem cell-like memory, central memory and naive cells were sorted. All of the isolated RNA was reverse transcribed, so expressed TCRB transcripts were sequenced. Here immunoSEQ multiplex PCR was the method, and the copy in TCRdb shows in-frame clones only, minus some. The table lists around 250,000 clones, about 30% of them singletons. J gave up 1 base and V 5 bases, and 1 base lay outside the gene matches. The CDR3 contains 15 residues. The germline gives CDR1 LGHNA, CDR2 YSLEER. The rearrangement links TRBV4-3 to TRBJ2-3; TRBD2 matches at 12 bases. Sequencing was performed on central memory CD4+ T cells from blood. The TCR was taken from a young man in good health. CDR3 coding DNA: TGCGCCAGCAGCTCTAGCGGGAGGGGCACAGATACGCAGTATTTT. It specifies CASSSSGRGTDTQYF.